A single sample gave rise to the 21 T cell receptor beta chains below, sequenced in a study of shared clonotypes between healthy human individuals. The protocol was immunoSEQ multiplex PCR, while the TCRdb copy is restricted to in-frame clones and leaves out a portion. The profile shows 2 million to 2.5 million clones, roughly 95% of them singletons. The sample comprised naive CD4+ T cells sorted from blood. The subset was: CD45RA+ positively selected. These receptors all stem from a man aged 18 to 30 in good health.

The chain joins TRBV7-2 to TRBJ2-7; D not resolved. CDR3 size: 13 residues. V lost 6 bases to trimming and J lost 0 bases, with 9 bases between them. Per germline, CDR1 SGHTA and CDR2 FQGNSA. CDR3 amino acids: CASRRLASYEQYF. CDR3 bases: TGTGCCAGCAGGAGACTCGCCTCCTACGAGCAGTACTTC. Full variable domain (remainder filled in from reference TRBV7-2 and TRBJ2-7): GAGVSQSPSNKVTEKGKDVELRCDPISGHTALYWYRQSLGQGLEFLIYFQGNSAPDKSGLPSDRFSAERTGGSVSTLTIQRTQQEDSAVYLCASRRLASYEQYFGPGTRLTVT.

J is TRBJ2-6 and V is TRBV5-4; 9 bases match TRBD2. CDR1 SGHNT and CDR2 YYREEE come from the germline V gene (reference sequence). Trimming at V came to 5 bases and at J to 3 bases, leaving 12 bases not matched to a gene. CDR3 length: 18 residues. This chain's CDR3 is CASRQAGGSLFGANVLTF. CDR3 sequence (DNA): TGTGCCAGCAGACAAGCGGGGGGTTCTTTATTTGGGGCCAACGTCCTGACTTTC.

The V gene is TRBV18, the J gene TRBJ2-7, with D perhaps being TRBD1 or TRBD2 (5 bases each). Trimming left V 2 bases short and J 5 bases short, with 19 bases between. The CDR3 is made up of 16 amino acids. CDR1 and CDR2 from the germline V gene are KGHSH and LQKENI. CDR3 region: CASSPVASGPGNEQYF. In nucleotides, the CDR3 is TGTGCCAGCTCACCAGTTGCAAGCGGCCCAGGGAACGAGCAGTACTTC.

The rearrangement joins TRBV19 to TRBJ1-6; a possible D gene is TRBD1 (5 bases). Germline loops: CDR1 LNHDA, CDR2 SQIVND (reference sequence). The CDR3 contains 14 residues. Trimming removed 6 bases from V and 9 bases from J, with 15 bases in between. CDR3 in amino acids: CASSLQDGGSPLHF. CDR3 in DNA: TGTGCCAGTAGCTTACAGGATGGCGGTTCACCCCTCCACTTT. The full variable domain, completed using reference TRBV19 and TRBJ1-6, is DGGITQSPKYLFRKEGQNVTLSCEQNLNHDAMYWYRQDPGQGLRLIYYSQIVNDFQKGDIAEGYSVSREKKESFPLTVTSAQKNPTAFYLCASSLQDGGSPLHFGNGTRLTVT.

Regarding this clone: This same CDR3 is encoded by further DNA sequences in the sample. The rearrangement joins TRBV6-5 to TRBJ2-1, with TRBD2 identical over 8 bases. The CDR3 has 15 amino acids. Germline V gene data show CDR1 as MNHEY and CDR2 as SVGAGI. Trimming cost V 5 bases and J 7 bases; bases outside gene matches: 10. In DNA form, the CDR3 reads TGTGCCAGCAGTAGACTGGCGGGAGGCGGTAATGAGCAGTTCTTC. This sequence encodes CASSRLAGGGNEQFF.

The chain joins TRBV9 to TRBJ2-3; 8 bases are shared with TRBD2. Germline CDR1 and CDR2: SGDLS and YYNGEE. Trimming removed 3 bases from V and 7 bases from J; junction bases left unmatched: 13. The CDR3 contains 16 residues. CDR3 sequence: CASSGREGRLGNTQYF. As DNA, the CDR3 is TGTGCCAGCAGCGGACGGGAGGGCAGGCTAGGGAATACGCAGTATTTT.

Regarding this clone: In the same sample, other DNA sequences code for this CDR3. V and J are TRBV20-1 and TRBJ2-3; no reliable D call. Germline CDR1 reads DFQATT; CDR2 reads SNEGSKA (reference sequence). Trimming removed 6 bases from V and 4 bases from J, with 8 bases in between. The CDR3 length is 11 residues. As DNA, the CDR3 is TGCAGTGCGTCTCTTCCAGATACGCAGTATTTT. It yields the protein CSASLPDTQYF.

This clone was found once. The CDR3 DNA reads TGTGCCAGCAGCTTGTTGGGAGGGGAGACCCAGTACTTC. This encodes CASSLLGGETQYF. The rearrangement links TRBV5-4 to TRBJ2-5; TRBD2 matches at 7 bases. This CDR3 spans 13 amino acids. Germline loops: CDR1 SGHNT, CDR2 YYREEE (reference sequence). The junction had 2 bases not matched to a gene; V was cut back by 1 base and J by 5 bases.

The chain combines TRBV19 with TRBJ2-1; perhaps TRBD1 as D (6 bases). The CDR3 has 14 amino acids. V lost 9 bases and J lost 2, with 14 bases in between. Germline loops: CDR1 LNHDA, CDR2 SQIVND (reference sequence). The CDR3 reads CASSQDSTYNEQFF. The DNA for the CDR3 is TGTGCCAGCTCACAGGACAGCACCTACAATGAGCAGTTCTTC. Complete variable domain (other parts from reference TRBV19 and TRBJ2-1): DGGITQSPKYLFRKEGQNVTLSCEQNLNHDAMYWYRQDPGQGLRLIYYSQIVNDFQKGDIAEGYSVSREKKESFPLTVTSAQKNPTAFYLCASSQDSTYNEQFFGPGTRLTVL.

The CDR3 nucleotides are TGCGCCAGCAGCCTACAATCGACAGGGAGCGCAGAGACCCAGTACTTC. Residues: CASSLQSTGSAETQYF. The chain links TRBV5-1 to TRBJ2-5, with 7 bases matching TRBD1. The CDR3 has 16 residues. The germline V gene encodes CDR1 SGHRS and CDR2 YFSETQ. Trimming cost V 4 bases and J 4 bases; bases outside gene matches: 13.

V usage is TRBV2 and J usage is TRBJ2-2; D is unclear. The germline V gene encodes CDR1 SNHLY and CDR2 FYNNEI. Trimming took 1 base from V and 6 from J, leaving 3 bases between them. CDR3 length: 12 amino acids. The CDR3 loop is CASSEEPGELFF. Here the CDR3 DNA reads TGTGCCAGCAGTGAAGAGCCCGGGGAGCTGTTTTTT.

The chain's CDR3 is CASSSGQGTVKEQFF. In DNA form, the CDR3 reads TGTGCCAGCAGCTCGGGACAGGGGACGGTAAAGGAGCAGTTCTTC. This chain joins TRBV5-4 and TRBJ2-1; 10 bases match TRBD1. CDR3 size: 15 residues. Per the germline V gene, CDR1 is SGHNT and CDR2 is YYREEE (reference sequence). The junction had 10 bases not matched to a gene; V was cut back by 3 bases and J by 10 bases.

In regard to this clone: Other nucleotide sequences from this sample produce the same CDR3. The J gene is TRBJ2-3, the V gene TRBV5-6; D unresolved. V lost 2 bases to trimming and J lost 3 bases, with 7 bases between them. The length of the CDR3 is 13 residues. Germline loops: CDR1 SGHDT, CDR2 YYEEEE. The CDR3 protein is CASSLVGTDTQYF. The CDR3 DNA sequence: TGTGCCAGCAGCTTAGTCGGAACAGATACGCAGTATTTT.

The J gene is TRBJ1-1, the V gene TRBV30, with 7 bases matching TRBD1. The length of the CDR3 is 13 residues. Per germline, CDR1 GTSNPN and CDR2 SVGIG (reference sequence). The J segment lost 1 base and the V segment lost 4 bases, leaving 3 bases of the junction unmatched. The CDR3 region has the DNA TGTGCCTGGACAGGGGGTTCGAACACTGAAGCTTTCTTT. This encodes CAWTGGSNTEAFF. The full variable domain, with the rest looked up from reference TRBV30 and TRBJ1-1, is SQTIHQWPATLVQPVGSPLSLECTVEGTSNPNLYWYRQAAGRGLQLLFYSVGIGQISSEVPQNLSASRPQDRQFILSSKKLLLSDSGFYLCAWTGGSNTEAFFGQGTRLTVV.

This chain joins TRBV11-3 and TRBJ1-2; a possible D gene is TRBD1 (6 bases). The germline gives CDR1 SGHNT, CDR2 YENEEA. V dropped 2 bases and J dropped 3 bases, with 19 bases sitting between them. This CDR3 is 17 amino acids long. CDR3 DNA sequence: TGTGCCAGCAGCTTAAGTGCTGGGACAAGGAGGGACTATGGCTACACCTTC. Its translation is CASSLSAGTRRDYGYTF.

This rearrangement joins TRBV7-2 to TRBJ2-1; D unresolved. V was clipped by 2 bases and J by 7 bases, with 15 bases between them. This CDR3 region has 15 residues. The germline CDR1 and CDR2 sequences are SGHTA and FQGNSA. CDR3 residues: CASSLSLHDVNEQFF. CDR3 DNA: TGTGCCAGCAGCTTATCACTACATGACGTTAATGAGCAGTTCTTC.

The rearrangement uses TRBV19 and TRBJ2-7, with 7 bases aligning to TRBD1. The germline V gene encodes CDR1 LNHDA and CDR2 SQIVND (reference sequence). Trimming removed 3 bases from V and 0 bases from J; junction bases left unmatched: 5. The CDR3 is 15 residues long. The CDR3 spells CASSIETGSSYEQYF. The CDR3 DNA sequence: TGTGCCAGTAGTATTGAGACAGGGTCCTCCTACGAGCAGTACTTC.

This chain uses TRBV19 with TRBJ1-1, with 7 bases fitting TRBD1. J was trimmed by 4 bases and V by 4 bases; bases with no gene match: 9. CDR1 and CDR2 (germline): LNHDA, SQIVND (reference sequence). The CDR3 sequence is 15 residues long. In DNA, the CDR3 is TGTGCCAGTAGTAGGGACAGTATAAAACCCACTGAAGCTTTCTTT. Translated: CASSRDSIKPTEAFF. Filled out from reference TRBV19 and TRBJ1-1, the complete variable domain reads DGGITQSPKYLFRKEGQNVTLSCEQNLNHDAMYWYRQDPGQGLRLIYYSQIVNDFQKGDIAEGYSVSREKKESFPLTVTSAQKNPTAFYLCASSRDSIKPTEAFFGQGTRLTVV.

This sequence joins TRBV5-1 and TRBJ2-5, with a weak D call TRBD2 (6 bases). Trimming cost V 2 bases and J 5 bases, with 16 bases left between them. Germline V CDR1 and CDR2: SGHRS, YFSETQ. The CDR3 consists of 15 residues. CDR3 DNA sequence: TGCGCCAGCAGCTTACTCGGGGGTTGGTATGAGACCCAGTACTTC. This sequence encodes CASSLLGGWYETQYF.

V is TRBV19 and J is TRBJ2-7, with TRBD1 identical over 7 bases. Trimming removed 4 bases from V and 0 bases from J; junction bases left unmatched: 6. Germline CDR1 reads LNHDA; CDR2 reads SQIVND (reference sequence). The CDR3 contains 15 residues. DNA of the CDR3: TGTGCCAGTAGTAAACCGGGACAGACCTCCTACGAGCAGTACTTC. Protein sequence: CASSKPGQTSYEQYF.

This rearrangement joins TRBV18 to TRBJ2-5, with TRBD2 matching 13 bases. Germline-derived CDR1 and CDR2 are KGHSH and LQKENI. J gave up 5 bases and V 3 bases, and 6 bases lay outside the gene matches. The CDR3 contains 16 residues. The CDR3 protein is CASSPTSGRARETQYF. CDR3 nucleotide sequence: TGTGCCAGCTCACCCACTAGCGGGAGGGCCCGGGAGACCCAGTACTTC.